The 28 T cell receptor beta chains given below trace back to one sample, sequenced in a study of OX40 agonist ivuxolimab in advanced cancers. Clones were sequenced by immunoSEQ multiplex PCR, and TCRdb holds only the in-frame ones, with some missing. The table shows 90,000 to 100,000 clones, with approximately 90% occurring only once. Sequences were derived from CD4+ or CD8+ T cells sorted from blood, sampled in a trial of the OX40 agonist ivuxolimab. These TCRs come from an adult with an advanced solid tumor such as melanoma, head and neck, liver or kidney cancer.

The genes are TRBV28 and TRBJ2-3; D unclear. Per the germline V gene, CDR1 is MDHEN and CDR2 is SYDVKM. Trimming took off 4 bases at V and 2 bases at J, with 1 base between the two ends. CDR3 length equals 11 residues. The CDR3 region is CASSSTDTQYF. Written as DNA, the CDR3 is TGTGCCAGCAGTTCCACAGATACGCAGTATTTT.

The chain has TRBV7-6 and TRBJ1-1; possibly TRBD1 for D (5 bases). V lost 4 bases to trimming and J lost 0 bases, with 12 bases between them. CDR3 size: 15 residues. CDR1 SGHVS and CDR2 FNYEAQ come from the germline V gene. CDR3 residues: CASSSDSFMNTEAFF. The DNA of the CDR3 is TGTGCCAGCAGCTCCGACAGCTTCATGAACACTGAAGCTTTCTTT. The variable domain in full, with the rest retrieved from reference TRBV7-6 and TRBJ1-1, is GAGVSQSPRYKVTKRGQDVALRCDPISGHVSLYWYRQALGQGPEFLTYFNYEAQQDKSGLPNDRFSAERPEGSISTLTIQRTEQRDSAMYRCASSSDSFMNTEAFFGQGTRLTVV.

This sequence joins TRBV18 and TRBJ2-5; D not resolved. Judging by the DNA end, TRBJ2-7 fits better; the J call may be wrong. The CDR3 covers 13 residues. In germline, CDR1 is KGHSH, CDR2 LQKENI. Here the CDR3 reads CASSPSQSYEQYF. The DNA for the CDR3 is TGTGCCAGCTCACCGAGTCAATCCTACGAGCAGTACTTC.

This clone was picked up a small number of times. This chain connects TRBV10-2 to TRBJ2-1, with 11 nucleotides matching TRBD2. The CDR3 totals 15 residues. Germline assignment: CDR1 WSHSY and CDR2 SAAADI. Trimming cost V 0 bases and J 8 bases; bases outside gene matches: 3. CDR3 DNA: TGCGCCAGCAGTGAGTCACTAGCGGGAGATCATGAGCAGTTCTTC. Translation gives CASSESLAGDHEQFF.

The V call is TRBV30, the J call TRBJ2-5, with D perhaps matching TRBD1 (7 bases). Germline loops: CDR1 GTSNPN, CDR2 SVGIG (reference sequence). Trimming shortened V by 5 bases and J by 5 bases, and 12 bases separated the two germline ends. The CDR3 is 12 amino acids. CDR3 DNA sequence: TGTGCCTGGGGTGGAGGGGGCGAGACCCAGTACTTC. Translating gives CAWGGGGETQYF.

V usage is TRBV7-2 and J usage is TRBJ2-7, with D perhaps TRBD1 (6 bases). The CDR3 length is 13 residues. The ends were cut back, 1 base at V and 5 bases at J, with 9 bases in the middle. CDR1 SGHTA and CDR2 FQGNSA come from the germline V gene. This CDR3 is CASSLVQGHEQYF. CDR3 nucleotides: TGTGCCAGCAGCTTAGTACAGGGCCACGAGCAGTACTTC.

This clone has more than one count but fewer than ten. V and J are TRBV11-2 and TRBJ1-1; D is possibly TRBD1 (6 bases). The CDR3 is 18 residues long. Germline lookup yields CDR1 SGHAT and CDR2 FQNNGV. Trimming cost V 4 bases and J 4 bases, with 25 bases left between them. The CDR3 nucleotides are TGTGCCAGCAGCTCTAGAGGACAGTTCCTGACCCCTTTCACTGAAGCTTTCTTT. This encodes CASSSRGQFLTPFTEAFF.

The chain combines TRBV29-1 with TRBJ1-2; 9 bases agree with TRBD1. This CDR3 is 16 amino acids long. Germline assignment: CDR1 SQVTM and CDR2 ANQGSEA. The J segment lost 5 bases and the V segment lost 4 bases, leaving 14 bases of the junction unmatched. The CDR3 loop is CSVGETGTGLGYGYTF. The DNA for the CDR3 is TGCAGCGTTGGGGAAACCGGGACAGGGCTAGGATATGGCTACACCTTC.

V is TRBV6-6 and J is TRBJ1-2; unclear D gene. The CDR3 consists of 13 residues. In germline, CDR1 is MNHNY, CDR2 SVGAGI (reference sequence). Trimming cost V 0 bases and J 6 bases, with 8 bases left between them. In DNA, the CDR3 is TGTGCCAGCAGTTACTCACGGGGAGATGGCTACACCTTC. Translated: CASSYSRGDGYTF.

CDR3 DNA sequence: TGTGCCAGCAGCTTAAGGCAGGTAGGAGAGGATGGCTACACCTTC. Translating gives CASSLRQVGEDGYTF. V usage is TRBV7-9 and J usage is TRBJ1-2; D not resolved. The V gene lost 2 bases and the J gene lost 6 bases, with 16 bases spanning the gap. Looked up from germline, CDR1 is SEHNR and CDR2 is FQNEAQ (reference sequence). The CDR3 runs 15 residues.

The gene calls are TRBV28 and TRBJ2-6, with unresolved D. CDR1 is MDHEN and CDR2 is SYDVKM in the germline V gene. This CDR3 spans 15 amino acids. Between the trimmed V and J ends, which lost 5 bases and 0 bases, there was a span of 8 bases. This CDR3 is CASSAWSSGANVLTF. The CDR3 DNA reads as TGTGCCAGCAGTGCTTGGAGCTCTGGGGCCAACGTCCTGACTTTC.

In its sample, this clone was seen once. The chain uses TRBV6-1 and TRBJ2-1; TRBD2 matches 12 bases. The length of the CDR3 is 15 residues. Unmatched junction bases numbered 7, after V lost 5 bases and J lost 8 bases. Germline assignment: CDR1 MNHNS and CDR2 SASEGT. CDR3 sequence reads: CASSPGTSGLHEQFF. DNA for the CDR3: TGTGCCAGCAGTCCCGGGACTAGCGGGCTTCATGAGCAGTTCTTC.

In its sample, this clone was seen a few times. The CDR3 spells CASSQDWEGVTEAFF. The CDR3, as DNA: TGCGCCAGCAGCCAAGACTGGGAGGGGGTAACTGAAGCTTTCTTT. The chain carries TRBV4-1 and TRBJ1-1; perhaps TRBD1 as D (6 bases). V dropped 0 bases and J dropped 5 bases, with 13 bases sitting between them. Germline V gene sequence: CDR1 MGHRA, CDR2 YSYEKL. This CDR3 comprises 15 residues.

The rearrangement uses TRBV4-2 and TRBJ2-3; D call uncertain. The germline V gene encodes CDR1 LGHNA and CDR2 YNFKEQ. V lost 0 bases and J lost 3, with 16 bases in between. The CDR3 loop spans 17 amino acids. The CDR3: CASSQDLSYQITDTQYF. CDR3 DNA: TGTGCCAGCAGCCAAGATCTTAGCTATCAGATTACAGATACGCAGTATTTT.

This clone was detected only once. In nucleotides, the CDR3 is TGTGCCAGCAACAACGGTGATCGTCGAGCTTTCTTT. This sequence encodes CASNNGDRRAFF. V is TRBV28 and J is TRBJ1-1; D is unresolved. The CDR3 extends over 12 amino acids. The V gene lost 7 bases and the J gene lost 10 bases, with 16 bases spanning the gap. From germline, CDR1 is MDHEN and CDR2 SYDVKM.

This sequence joins TRBV11-2 and TRBJ2-1; tentatively, D is TRBD2 (5 bases). Germline-derived CDR1 and CDR2 are SGHAT and FQNNGV. The CDR3 runs to 15 residues. Between the trimmed V and J ends, which lost 2 bases and 1 base, there was a span of 9 bases. CDR3 sequence: CASSLQGSSYNEQFF. For the CDR3, the DNA is TGTGCCAGCAGCTTACAAGGGAGTTCCTACAATGAGCAGTTCTTC.

The chain carries TRBV13 and TRBJ2-2, with D possibly matching TRBD2 (5 bases). V was trimmed by 5 bases and J by 4 bases, leaving 14 bases between them. This CDR3 has 15 residues. Per the germline V gene, CDR1 is PRHDT and CDR2 is FYEKMQ (reference sequence). CDR3 sequence (DNA): TGTGCCAGCAGCCGGACCATAGAGGGCACCGGGGAGCTGTTTTTT. Protein: CASSRTIEGTGELFF.

The rearrangement links TRBV13 to TRBJ2-3; no definite D call. Germline CDR1 and CDR2: PRHDT and FYEKMQ (reference sequence). The CDR3 loop spans 13 amino acids. V was trimmed by 7 bases and J by 4 bases, leaving 12 bases between them. The CDR3 DNA reads TGTGCCAGCAACAAGCAGTTAGCAGATACGCAGTATTTT. Translation gives CASNKQLADTQYF.

The rearrangement uses TRBV30 and TRBJ1-5; unclear D gene. The CDR3 extends over 13 amino acids. Looked up from germline, CDR1 is GTSNPN and CDR2 is SVGIG (reference sequence). V was clipped by 0 bases and J by 3 bases, with 6 bases between them. The CDR3 region has the DNA TGTGCCTGGAGTGTGGGCGACAATCAGCCCCAGCATTTT. Translation gives CAWSVGDNQPQHF.

The chain has TRBV4-2 and TRBJ2-7, with TRBD1 as a possible D gene (5 bases). Germline V gene sequence: CDR1 LGHNA, CDR2 YNFKEQ. Trimming removed 5 bases from V and 6 bases from J, with 17 bases in between. This CDR3 contains 14 residues. The CDR3 DNA follows: TGTGCCAGCAGCTCAGATGGGCAGGGCGGCGAGCAGTACTTC. It codes for CASSSDGQGGEQYF.

The genes are TRBV7-9 and TRBJ2-3; 7 bases fit TRBD1. Germline V CDR1 and CDR2: SEHNR, FQNEAQ (reference sequence). V shed 1 base and J 7 bases; nucleotides not matched to a gene: 2. The CDR3 spans 13 residues. The CDR3 spells CASSLGTGNTQYF. CDR3 in DNA: TGTGCCAGCAGCTTAGGGACAGGAAATACGCAGTATTTT.

The sample holds one count of this clone. The same CDR3 also results from other DNA sequences found in this sample. The chain couples TRBV6-6 to TRBJ1-2, with 8 bases identical to TRBD1. The germline CDR1 and CDR2 sequences are MNHNY and SVGAGI (reference sequence). With 5 bases clipped from V and 8 bases from J, the junction kept 7 bases outside the gene matches. The CDR3 totals 13 residues. The CDR3, as DNA: TGTGCCAGCAGTCCCCAGGGGGCGCGGGGCTACACCTTC. Amino acid sequence: CASSPQGARGYTF.

The chain joins TRBV6-1 to TRBJ1-5, with D unresolved. Trimming shortened V by 6 bases and J by 3 bases, and 9 bases separated the two germline ends. From germline, CDR1 is MNHNS and CDR2 SASEGT. There are 13 residues in the CDR3. Written as DNA, the CDR3 is TGTGCCAGCAGGATTGAATTCAATCAGCCCCAGCATTTT. Encoded protein: CASRIEFNQPQHF.

This clone was counted a single time. The V call is TRBV6-6, the J call TRBJ2-7, with TRBD2 matching 8 bases. V lost 11 bases and J lost 5; bases outside the gene matches: 17. The CDR3 has 15 amino acids. Germline V lookup: CDR1 MNHNY, CDR2 SVGAGI (reference sequence). The CDR3 region has the DNA TGTGCCGGCACCCCAAGTGGGAGCGGGAGAGACGAGCAGTACGTC. Translated: CAGTPSGSGRDEQYV.

The V and J genes are TRBV11-2 and TRBJ2-5; TRBD2 matches at 9 bases. After removal of 3 bases from V and 1 base from J, the junction contained 6 bases not matched to a gene. This CDR3 is 16 amino acids long. Germline-derived CDR1 and CDR2 are SGHAT and FQNNGV. The CDR3 spells CASSLGAGGGQETQYF. The CDR3 nucleotides are TGTGCCAGCAGCTTGGGAGCGGGAGGAGGCCAAGAGACCCAGTACTTC.

The chain couples TRBV9 to TRBJ2-7; 7 positions match TRBD1. Unmatched junction bases numbered 10, after V lost 9 bases and J lost 1 base. This CDR3 is built from 14 residues. The germline V gene has CDR1 SGDLS and CDR2 YYNGEE. This chain's CDR3 is CANVGRGRSYEQYV. The DNA for the CDR3 is TGTGCCAATGTTGGTAGGGGGCGATCCTACGAGCAGTACGTC.

The gene calls are TRBV5-1 and TRBJ2-1; unclear D gene. Germline-derived CDR1 and CDR2 are SGHRS and YFSETQ. Trimming removed 5 bases at V and 0 bases at J, with 9 bases between. The CDR3 runs to 14 residues. This CDR3 is CASSWASSYNEQFF. The CDR3 region has the DNA TGCGCCAGCAGTTGGGCAAGCTCCTACAATGAGCAGTTCTTC.

The chain employs TRBV12-5 and TRBJ1-2; no firm D call. The CDR3 length is 12 residues. Per the germline V gene, CDR1 is LGHNT and CDR2 is FRNRAP. Between the trimmed V and J ends, which lost 8 bases and 4 bases, there was a span of 11 bases. The CDR3 spells CASSLESYGYTF. The CDR3 DNA is TGTGCTAGTTCCCTGGAAAGCTATGGCTACACCTTC.